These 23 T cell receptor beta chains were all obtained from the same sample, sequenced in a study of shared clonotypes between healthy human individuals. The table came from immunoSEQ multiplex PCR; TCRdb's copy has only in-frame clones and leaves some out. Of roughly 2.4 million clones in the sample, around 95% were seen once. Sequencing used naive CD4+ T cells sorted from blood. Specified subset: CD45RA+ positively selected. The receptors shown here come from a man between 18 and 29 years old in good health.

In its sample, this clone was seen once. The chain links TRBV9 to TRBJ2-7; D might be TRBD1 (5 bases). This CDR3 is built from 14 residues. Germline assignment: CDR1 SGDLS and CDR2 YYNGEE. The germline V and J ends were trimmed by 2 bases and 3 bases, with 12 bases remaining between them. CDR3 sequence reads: CASSVSDKSYEQYF. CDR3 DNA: TGTGCCAGCAGCGTTTCGGACAAGAGCTACGAGCAGTACTTC.

The CDR3 sequence is CASKDRAETQYF. The CDR3 nucleotides are TGTGCCAGCAAAGACAGGGCAGAGACCCAGTACTTC. The genes are TRBV2 and TRBJ2-5; 7 bases align to TRBD1. The V segment lost 7 bases and the J segment 4 bases; nucleotides outside the gene matches: 3. From germline, CDR1 is SNHLY and CDR2 FYNNEI. The CDR3 sequence is 12 residues long.

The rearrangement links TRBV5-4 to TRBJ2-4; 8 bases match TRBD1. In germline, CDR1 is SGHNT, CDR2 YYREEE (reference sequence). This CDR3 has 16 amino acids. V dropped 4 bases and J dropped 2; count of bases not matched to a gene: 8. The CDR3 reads CASSGTGQGTKNIQYF. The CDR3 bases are TGTGCCAGCAGCGGAACCGGACAGGGAACCAAAAACATTCAGTACTTC.

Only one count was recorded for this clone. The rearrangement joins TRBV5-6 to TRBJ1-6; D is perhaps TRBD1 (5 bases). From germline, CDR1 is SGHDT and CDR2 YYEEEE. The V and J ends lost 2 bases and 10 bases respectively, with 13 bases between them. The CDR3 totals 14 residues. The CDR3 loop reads CASSLRQGRSPLHF. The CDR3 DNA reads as TGTGCCAGCAGCTTAAGGCAGGGAAGGTCACCCCTCCACTTT.

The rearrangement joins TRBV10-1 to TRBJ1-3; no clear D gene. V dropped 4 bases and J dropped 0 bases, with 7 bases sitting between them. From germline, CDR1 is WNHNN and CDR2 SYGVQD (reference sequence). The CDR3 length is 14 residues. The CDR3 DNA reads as TGCGCCAGCAGTGCAGGAAGCTCTGGAAACACCATATATTTT. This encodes CASSAGSSGNTIYF.

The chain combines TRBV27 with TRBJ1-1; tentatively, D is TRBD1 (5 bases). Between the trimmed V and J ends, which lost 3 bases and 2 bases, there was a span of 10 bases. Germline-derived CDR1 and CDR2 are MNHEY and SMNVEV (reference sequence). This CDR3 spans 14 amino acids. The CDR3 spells CASSLRQGNTEAFF. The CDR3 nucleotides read TGTGCCAGCAGTTTGAGGCAGGGAAACACTGAAGCTTTCTTT.

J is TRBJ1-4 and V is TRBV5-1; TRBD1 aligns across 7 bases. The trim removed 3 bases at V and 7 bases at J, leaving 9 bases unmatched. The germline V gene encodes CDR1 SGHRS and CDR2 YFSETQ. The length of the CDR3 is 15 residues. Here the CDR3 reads CASSSGQLNGEKLFF. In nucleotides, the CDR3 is TGCGCCAGCAGCTCGGGACAGCTGAATGGTGAAAAACTGTTTTTT.

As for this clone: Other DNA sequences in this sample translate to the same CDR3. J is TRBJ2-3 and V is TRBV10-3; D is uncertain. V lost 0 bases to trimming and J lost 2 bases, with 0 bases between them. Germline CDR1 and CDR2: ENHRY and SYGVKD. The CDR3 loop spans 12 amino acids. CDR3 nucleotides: TGTGCCATCAGTGAGTCCACAGATACGCAGTATTTT. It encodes CAISESTDTQYF.

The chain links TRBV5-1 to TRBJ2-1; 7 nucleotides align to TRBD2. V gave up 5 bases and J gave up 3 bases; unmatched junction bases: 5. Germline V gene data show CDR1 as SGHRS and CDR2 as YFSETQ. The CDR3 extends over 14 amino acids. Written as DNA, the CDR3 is TGCGCCAGCAGGGGAGCGGGGTTCTACAATGAGCAGTTCTTC. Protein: CASRGAGFYNEQFF. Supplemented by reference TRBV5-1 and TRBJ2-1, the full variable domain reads KAGVTQTPRYLIKTRGQQVTLSCSPISGHRSVSWYQQTPGQGLQFLFEYFSETQRNKGNFPGRFSGRQFSNSRSEMNVSTLELGDSALYLCASRGAGFYNEQFFGPGTRLTVL.

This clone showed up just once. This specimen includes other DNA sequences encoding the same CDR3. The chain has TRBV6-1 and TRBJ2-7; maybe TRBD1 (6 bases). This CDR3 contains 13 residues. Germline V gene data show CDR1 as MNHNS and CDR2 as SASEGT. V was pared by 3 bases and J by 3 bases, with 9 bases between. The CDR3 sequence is CASSELQGYEQYF. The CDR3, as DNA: TGTGCCAGCAGTGAGCTACAGGGCTACGAGCAGTACTTC.

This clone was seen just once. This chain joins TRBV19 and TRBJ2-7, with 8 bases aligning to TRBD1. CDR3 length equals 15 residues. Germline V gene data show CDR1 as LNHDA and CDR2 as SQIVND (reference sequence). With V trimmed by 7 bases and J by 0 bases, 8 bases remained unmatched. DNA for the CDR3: TGTGCCAGTACCAATGGACAGGGCAACTCCTACGAGCAGTACTTC. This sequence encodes CASTNGQGNSYEQYF.

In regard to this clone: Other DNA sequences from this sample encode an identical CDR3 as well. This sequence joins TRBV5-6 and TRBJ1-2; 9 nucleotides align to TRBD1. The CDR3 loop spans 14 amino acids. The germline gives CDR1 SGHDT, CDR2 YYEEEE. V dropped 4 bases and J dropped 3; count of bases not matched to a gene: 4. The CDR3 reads CASSLDRGDYGYTF. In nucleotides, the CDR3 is TGTGCCAGCAGCCTGGACAGGGGAGACTATGGCTACACCTTC.

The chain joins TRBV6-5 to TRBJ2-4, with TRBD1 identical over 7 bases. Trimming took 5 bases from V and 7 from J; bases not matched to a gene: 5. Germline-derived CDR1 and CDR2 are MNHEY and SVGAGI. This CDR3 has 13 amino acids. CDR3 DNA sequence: TGTGCCAGCAGTCGACAGGGCTTGAACATTCAGTACTTC. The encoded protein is CASSRQGLNIQYF.

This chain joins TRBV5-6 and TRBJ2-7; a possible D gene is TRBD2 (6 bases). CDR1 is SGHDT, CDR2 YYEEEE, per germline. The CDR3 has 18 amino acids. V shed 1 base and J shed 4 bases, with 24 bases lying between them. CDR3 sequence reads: CASSLQGGTRGVSYEQYF. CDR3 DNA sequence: TGTGCCAGCAGCTTGCAGGGAGGTACAAGAGGAGTCAGTTACGAGCAGTACTTC. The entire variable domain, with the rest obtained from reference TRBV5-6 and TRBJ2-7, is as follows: DAGVTQSPTHLIKTRGQQVTLRCSPKSGHDTVSWYQQALGQGPQFIFQYYEEEERQRGNFPDRFSGHQFPNYSSELNVNALLLGDSALYLCASSLQGGTRGVSYEQYFGPGTRLTVT.

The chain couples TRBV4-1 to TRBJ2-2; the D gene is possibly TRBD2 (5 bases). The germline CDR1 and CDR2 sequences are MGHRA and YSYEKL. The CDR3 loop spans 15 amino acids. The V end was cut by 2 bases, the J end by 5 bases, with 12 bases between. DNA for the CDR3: TGCGCCAGCAGCCAACGTGTTAGCGAAACCGGGGAGCTGTTTTTT. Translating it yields CASSQRVSETGELFF.

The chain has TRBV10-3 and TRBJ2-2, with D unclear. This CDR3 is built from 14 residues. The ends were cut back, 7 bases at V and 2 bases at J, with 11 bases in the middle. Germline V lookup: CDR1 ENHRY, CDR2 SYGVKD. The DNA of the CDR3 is TGTGCCATCACGCACACGGCAAACACCGGGGAGCTGTTTTTT. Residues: CAITHTANTGELFF.

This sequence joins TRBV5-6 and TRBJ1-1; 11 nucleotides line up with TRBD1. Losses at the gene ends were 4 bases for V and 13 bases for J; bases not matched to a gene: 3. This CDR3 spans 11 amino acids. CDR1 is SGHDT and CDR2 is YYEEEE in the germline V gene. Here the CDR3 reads CASSRGQGGFF. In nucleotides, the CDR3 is TGTGCCAGCAGCAGGGGACAGGGGGGTTTCTTT.

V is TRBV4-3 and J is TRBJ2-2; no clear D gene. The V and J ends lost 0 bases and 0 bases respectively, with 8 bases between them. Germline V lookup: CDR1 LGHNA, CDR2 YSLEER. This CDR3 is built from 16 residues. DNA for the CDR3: TGCGCCAGCAGCCAAGAAACCGCGGCGAACACCGGGGAGCTGTTTTTT. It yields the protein CASSQETAANTGELFF.

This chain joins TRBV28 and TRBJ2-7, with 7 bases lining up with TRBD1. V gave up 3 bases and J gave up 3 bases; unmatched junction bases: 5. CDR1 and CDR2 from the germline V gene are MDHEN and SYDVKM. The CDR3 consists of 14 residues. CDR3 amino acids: CASSLTGIFYEQYF. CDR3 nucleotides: TGTGCCAGCAGTTTGACAGGGATCTTCTACGAGCAGTACTTC.

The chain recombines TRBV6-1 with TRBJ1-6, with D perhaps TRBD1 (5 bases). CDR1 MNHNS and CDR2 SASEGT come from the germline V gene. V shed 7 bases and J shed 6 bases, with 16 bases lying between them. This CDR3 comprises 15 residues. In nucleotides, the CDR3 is TGTGCCAGCACCACTAACAGGAATTTTAATTCACCCCTCCACTTT. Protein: CASTTNRNFNSPLHF.

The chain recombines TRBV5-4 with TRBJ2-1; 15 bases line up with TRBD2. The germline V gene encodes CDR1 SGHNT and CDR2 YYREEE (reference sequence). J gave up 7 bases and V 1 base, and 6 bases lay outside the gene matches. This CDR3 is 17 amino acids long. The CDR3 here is CASSLRTSGRAENEQFF. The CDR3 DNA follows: TGTGCCAGCAGCTTGAGGACTAGCGGGAGGGCCGAGAATGAGCAGTTCTTC.

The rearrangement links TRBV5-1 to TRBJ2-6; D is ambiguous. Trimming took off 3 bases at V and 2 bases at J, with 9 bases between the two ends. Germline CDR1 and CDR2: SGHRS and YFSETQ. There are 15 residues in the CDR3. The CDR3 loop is CASSSQQPGANVLTF. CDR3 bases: TGCGCCAGCAGCTCGCAGCAGCCTGGGGCCAACGTCCTGACTTTC.

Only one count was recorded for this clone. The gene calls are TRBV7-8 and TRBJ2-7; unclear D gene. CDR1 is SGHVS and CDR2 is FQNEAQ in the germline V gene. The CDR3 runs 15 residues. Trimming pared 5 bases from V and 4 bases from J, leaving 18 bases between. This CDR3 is CASSADGPVFYEQYF. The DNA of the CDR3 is TGTGCCAGCAGCGCTGACGGCCCCGTTTTTTACGAGCAGTACTTC.